Presented here are 17 T cell receptor beta chains from one specimen sequenced in a study of blood T cell repertoires in COVID-19. The data were produced by immunoSEQ multiplex PCR, yet TCRdb's version contains in-frame clones alone and is incomplete. The table includes approximately 70,000 clones, 79% detected once. Material: peripheral blood. The receptors come from a woman older than 75 with active or convalescent COVID-19.

The rearrangement links TRBV18 to TRBJ1-1, with TRBD1 as a possible D gene (5 bases). Germline V lookup: CDR1 KGHSH, CDR2 LQKENI. Trimming took 5 bases from V and 6 from J, leaving 13 bases between them. The CDR3 runs to 13 residues. The CDR3 bases are TGTGCCAGCTCAAATGATCCGGGGGCTGAAGCTTTCTTT. It yields the protein CASSNDPGAEAFF.

V usage is TRBV18 and J usage is TRBJ2-6, with D possibly TRBD2 on 6 matching bases. Germline V gene data show CDR1 as KGHSH and CDR2 as LQKENI. The CDR3 totals 15 residues. Trimming pared 4 bases from V and 2 bases from J, leaving 9 bases between. The CDR3 DNA reads TGTGCCAGCTCACGGTCGGGGGCTGGGGCCAACGTCCTGACTTTC. Amino acid sequence: CASSRSGAGANVLTF.

J is TRBJ2-6 and V is TRBV6-6; 7 bases map to TRBD1. J gave up 1 base and V 7 bases, and 10 bases lay outside the gene matches. Germline V gives CDR1 MNHNY, CDR2 SVGAGI (reference sequence). This CDR3 contains 17 residues. CDR3 sequence (DNA): TGTGCCAGCATTCGGACAGGTTTTGTTTCTGGGGCCAACGTCCTGACTTTC. Its translation: CASIRTGFVSGANVLTF.

This clone was observed a few times. This chain joins TRBV5-1 and TRBJ2-2; 7 nucleotides line up with TRBD1. Per the germline V gene, CDR1 is SGHRS and CDR2 is YFSETQ. This CDR3 contains 14 residues. V dropped 4 bases and J dropped 4; count of bases not matched to a gene: 4. As DNA, the CDR3 is TGCGCCAGCAGCCTCAGGGGGAGCACCGGGGAGCTGTTTTTT. Translation: CASSLRGSTGELFF.

The chain is built from TRBV14 and TRBJ1-4; 9 bases line up with TRBD1. This CDR3 contains 17 residues. Germline CDR1 and CDR2: SGHDN and FVKESK. V trimming: 4 bases; J trimming: 7 bases; junction bases outside the gene matches: 13. The CDR3: CASSPGQGTGRFEKLFF. The CDR3 DNA reads as TGTGCCAGCAGCCCAGGACAGGGGACCGGGAGGTTTGAAAAACTGTTTTTT.

This chain connects TRBV27 to TRBJ1-5, with no clear D. Trimming removed 6 bases from V and 2 bases from J, with 5 bases in between. Germline assignment: CDR1 MNHEY and CDR2 SMNVEV (reference sequence). The CDR3 is 12 amino acids. CDR3 sequence: CASRRGNQPQHF. In DNA form, the CDR3 reads TGTGCCAGCAGGCGGGGCAATCAGCCCCAGCATTTT.

The chain uses TRBV28 and TRBJ2-2, with TRBD2 as a possible D gene (6 bases). Germline lookup yields CDR1 MDHEN and CDR2 SYDVKM. The V and J ends lost 6 bases and 7 bases respectively, with 12 bases between them. The CDR3 is 13 amino acids. This CDR3 reads CASSRGGVGELFF. The CDR3 region has the DNA TGTGCCAGCAGCCGAGGAGGGGTCGGGGAGCTGTTTTTT.

The chain links TRBV5-1 to TRBJ2-3; 8 nucleotides agree with TRBD2. V lost 2 bases, J lost 4 bases, and 9 bases stayed unmatched. The germline V gene has CDR1 SGHRS and CDR2 YFSETQ. CDR3 size: 16 residues. The CDR3 DNA reads as TGCGCCAGCAGCTTATCACTAGCGGCCGCCGCAGATACGCAGTATTTT. It is translated as CASSLSLAAAADTQYF.

This chain joins TRBV4-3 and TRBJ2-2; 8 positions agree with TRBD2. The J segment lost 6 bases and the V segment lost 1 base, leaving 4 bases of the junction unmatched. Germline V gene lookup returns CDR1 LGHNA and CDR2 YSLEER. This CDR3 is built from 15 residues. CDR3 in amino acids: CASSQVAGGAGELFF. DNA of the CDR3: TGCGCCAGCAGCCAAGTGGCGGGGGGTGCCGGGGAGCTGTTTTTT.

This clone appeared once. This chain links TRBV5-1 with TRBJ2-3, with 10 bases matching TRBD2. The CDR3 extends over 17 amino acids. Germline V gene data show CDR1 as SGHRS and CDR2 as YFSETQ. V gave up 0 bases and J gave up 6 bases; unmatched junction bases: 10. The CDR3 here is CASSLAGAGGLRDTQYF. In DNA form, the CDR3 reads TGCGCCAGCAGCTTGGCTGGAGCGGGGGGGCTTCGGGATACGCAGTATTTT.

V gene TRBV19 combines with J gene TRBJ2-5; the D is unclear. Germline V gene data show CDR1 as LNHDA and CDR2 as SQIVND (reference sequence). V lost 4 bases and J lost 4, with 4 bases in between. The CDR3 is made up of 11 amino acids. The CDR3 DNA follows: TGTGCCAGTAGTAACGGAGAGACCCAGTACTTC. This codes for CASSNGETQYF.

The V gene is TRBV30, the J gene TRBJ1-5; 7 bases are a match to TRBD1. Trimming cost V 0 bases and J 6 bases; bases outside gene matches: 5. Germline values: CDR1 GTSNPN, CDR2 SVGIG (reference sequence). The CDR3 loop spans 14 amino acids. CDR3 in amino acids: CAWSVLGGGQPQHF. CDR3 DNA: TGTGCCTGGAGTGTGTTAGGGGGCGGTCAGCCCCAGCATTTT.

The chain joins TRBV5-1 to TRBJ2-2, with D perhaps matching TRBD2 (5 bases). Germline-derived CDR1 and CDR2 are SGHRS and YFSETQ. The CDR3 contains 15 residues. V was shortened by 4 bases and J by 9 bases, with 19 bases between the two germline ends. The CDR3 region has the DNA TGCGCCAGCAGCCGGAGCCCATTTGAGCGGTGGGAGCTGTTTTTT. This translates into CASSRSPFERWELFF.

The chain employs TRBV18 and TRBJ2-3, with TRBD1 identical over 9 bases. The V gene's germline CDR1 is KGHSH and CDR2 LQKENI. This CDR3 region has 16 residues. V lost 3 bases, J lost 3 bases, and 7 bases stayed unmatched. CDR3 loop: CASSPTGGMWTDTQYF. The CDR3 nucleotides read TGTGCCAGCTCACCGACAGGGGGAATGTGGACAGATACGCAGTATTTT.

This clone was seen only a few times. DNA of the CDR3: TGTGCCAGCTCAGACAGCGCCCGGATCAATGGCTACACCTTC. This translates into CASSDSARINGYTF. The rearrangement links TRBV18 to TRBJ1-2; a weak D match, TRBD1 (5 bases). This CDR3 comprises 14 residues. Germline CDR1 is KGHSH and CDR2 is LQKENI. V gave up 5 bases and J gave up 6 bases, with 16 bases separating them.

The genes are TRBV2 and TRBJ1-1, with no clear D. V lost 4 bases and J lost 4, with 13 bases in between. CDR1 is SNHLY and CDR2 is FYNNEI in the germline V gene. This CDR3 comprises 14 residues. CDR3 loop: CASSAERAGTEAFF. As DNA, the CDR3 is TGTGCCAGCAGTGCAGAGAGGGCTGGCACTGAAGCTTTCTTT.

This chain joins TRBV7-8 and TRBJ2-5; D is possibly TRBD1 (5 bases). Trimming left V 5 bases short and J 1 base short, with 14 bases between. Germline CDR1 SGHVS, CDR2 FQNEAQ. The CDR3 is 15 residues long. The CDR3 is CASSQNVGPQETQYF. The CDR3 coding sequence is TGTGCCAGCAGCCAAAATGTGGGGCCCCAAGAGACCCAGTACTTC. Full variable domain (rest looked up from reference TRBV7-8 and TRBJ2-5): GAGVSQSPRYKVAKRGQDVALRCDPISGHVSLFWYQQALGQGPEFLTYFQNEAQLDKSGLPSDRFFAERPEGSVSTLKIQRTQQEDSAVYLCASSQNVGPQETQYFGPGTRLLVL.